This paragraph covers one T cell receptor beta chain sequence. What it binds is not known. Primers included in the PCR were 60 Vbeta and 13 Jbeta primers. Only in-frame clones appear in the TCRdb table, and some are missing; sequencing was by immunoSEQ multiplex PCR. This sample has approximately 130,000 clones, with 81% found just once. This sample is drawn from a study of cytomegalovirus exposure and HLA in healthy donors. Study findings and constraints: TCR beta V segments were, for the most part, productive about 87% or about 30% of the time in an earlier analysis.

The germline V gene encodes CDR1 SEHNR and CDR2 FQNEAQ (reference sequence). This CDR3 contains 16 residues. V trimming: 1 base; J trimming: 0 bases; junction bases outside the gene matches: 3. This TCR derives from a woman aged 40 to 50 in good health and CMV-seronegative. V is TRBV7-9 and J is TRBJ1-2; 9 bases are a match to TRBD1. Sequencing was done on a sample of PBMCs. CDR3: CASSLDRGQTNYGYTF. The CDR3 DNA is TGTGCCAGCAGCTTAGACAGGGGGCAAACTAACTATGGCTACACCTTC. Full variable domain (outside the CDR3, taken from reference TRBV7-9 and TRBJ1-2): DTGVSQNPRHKITKRGQNVTFRCDPISEHNRLYWYRQTLGQGPEFLTYFQNEAQLEKSRLLSDRFSAERPKGSFSTLEIQRTEQGDSAMYLCASSLDRGQTNYGYTFGSGTRLTVV.